The T cell receptor beta chain described here comes from a study of blood T cells in healthy people across ages. The use of a sample-barcoded 5' primer and a J-beta primer mix characterized a second PCR of roughly 7 to 12 cycles. TCRdb itself ran the 5' RACE reads through MiXCR, one entry per CDR3 protein. The data show more than 900,000 distinct CDR3 sequences, 25% seen once. The CDR3 sequence is 14 residues long. The V end lost 2 bases, the J end lost 6 bases, and 17 bases lay between the germline ends. Germline V lookup: CDR1 DFQATT, CDR2 SNEGSKA (reference sequence). The same sample was also studied in work on T cells of mothers and their children.

The sequenced material came from blood. The sequence was collected from a girl aged 2 to 9 in good health. The chain joins TRBV20-1 to TRBJ2-7, with a weak D call TRBD2 (6 bases). This CDR3 is CSARNPGGRGEQYF. DNA for the CDR3: TGCAGTGCTAGAAATCCCGGGGGTAGGGGCGAGCAGTACTTC.